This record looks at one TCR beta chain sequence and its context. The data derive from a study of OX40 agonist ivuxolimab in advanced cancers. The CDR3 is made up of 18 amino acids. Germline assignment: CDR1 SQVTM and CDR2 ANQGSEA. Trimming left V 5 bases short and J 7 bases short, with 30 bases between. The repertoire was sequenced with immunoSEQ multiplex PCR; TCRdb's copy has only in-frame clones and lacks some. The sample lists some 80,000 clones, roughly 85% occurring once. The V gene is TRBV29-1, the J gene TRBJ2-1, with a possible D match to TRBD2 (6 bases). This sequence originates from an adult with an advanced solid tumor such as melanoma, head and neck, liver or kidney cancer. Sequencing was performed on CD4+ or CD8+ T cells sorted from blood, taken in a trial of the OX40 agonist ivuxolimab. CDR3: CSVKLFYVRVLASNEQFF. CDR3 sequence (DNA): TGCAGCGTTAAGCTCTTTTATGTCCGCGTGCTAGCGAGTAATGAGCAGTTCTTC.